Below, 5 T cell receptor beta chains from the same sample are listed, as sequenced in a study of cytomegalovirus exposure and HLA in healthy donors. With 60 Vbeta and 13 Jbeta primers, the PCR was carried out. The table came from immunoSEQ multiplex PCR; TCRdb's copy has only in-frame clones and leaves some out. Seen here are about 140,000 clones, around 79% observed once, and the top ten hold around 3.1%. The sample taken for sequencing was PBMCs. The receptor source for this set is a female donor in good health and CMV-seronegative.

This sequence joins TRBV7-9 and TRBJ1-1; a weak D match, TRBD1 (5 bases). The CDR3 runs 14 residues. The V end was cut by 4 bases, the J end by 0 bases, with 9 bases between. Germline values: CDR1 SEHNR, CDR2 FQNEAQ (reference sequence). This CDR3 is CASSSRVMNTEAFF. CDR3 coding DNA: TGTGCCAGCAGCTCCAGGGTTATGAACACTGAAGCTTTCTTT.

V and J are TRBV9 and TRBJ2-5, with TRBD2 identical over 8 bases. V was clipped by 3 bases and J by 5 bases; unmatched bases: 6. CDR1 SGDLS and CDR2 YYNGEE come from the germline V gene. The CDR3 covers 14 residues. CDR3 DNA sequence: TGTGCCAGCAGCGAGTTTCCTAGCGGGGAGACCCAGTACTTC. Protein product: CASSEFPSGETQYF.

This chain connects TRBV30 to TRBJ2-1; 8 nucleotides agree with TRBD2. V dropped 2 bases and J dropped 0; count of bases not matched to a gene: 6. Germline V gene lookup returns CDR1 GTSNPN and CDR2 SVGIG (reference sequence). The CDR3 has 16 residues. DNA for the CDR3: TGTGCCTGGAGTCTTCCTAGCGGGCTCTCCTACAATGAGCAGTTCTTC. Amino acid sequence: CAWSLPSGLSYNEQFF.

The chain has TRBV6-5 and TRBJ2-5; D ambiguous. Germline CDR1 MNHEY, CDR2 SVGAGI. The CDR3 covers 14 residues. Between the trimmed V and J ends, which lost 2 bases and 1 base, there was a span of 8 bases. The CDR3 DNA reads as TGTGCCAGCAGTTACCTTTCCGGCCAAGAGACCCAGTACTTC. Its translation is CASSYLSGQETQYF.

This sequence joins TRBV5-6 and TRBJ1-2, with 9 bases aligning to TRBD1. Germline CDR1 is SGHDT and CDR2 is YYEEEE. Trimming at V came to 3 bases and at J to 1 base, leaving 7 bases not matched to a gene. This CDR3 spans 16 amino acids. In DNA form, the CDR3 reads TGTGCCAGCAGCTCCCCCCGGGACAGGGATAACTATGGCTACACCTTC. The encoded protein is CASSSPRDRDNYGYTF.